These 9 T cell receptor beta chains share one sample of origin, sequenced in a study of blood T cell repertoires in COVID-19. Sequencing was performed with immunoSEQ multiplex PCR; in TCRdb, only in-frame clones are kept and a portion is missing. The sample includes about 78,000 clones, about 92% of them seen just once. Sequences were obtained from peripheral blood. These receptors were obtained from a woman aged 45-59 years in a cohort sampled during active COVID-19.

CDR3 region: CASSSVGGAAIYGYTF. As DNA, the CDR3 is TGTGCCAGCAGCTCAGTGGGAGGGGCGGCTATCTATGGCTACACCTTC. This chain links TRBV7-9 with TRBJ1-2; TRBD1 is a possible D gene (5 bases). V was trimmed by 4 bases and J by 4 bases, leaving 19 bases between them. CDR1 is SEHNR and CDR2 is FQNEAQ in the germline V gene (reference sequence). The CDR3 length is 16 residues. Drawing the rest from reference TRBV7-9 and TRBJ1-2, the complete variable domain is DTGVSQNPRHKITKRGQNVTFRCDPISEHNRLYWYRQTLGQGPEFLTYFQNEAQLEKSRLLSDRFSAERPKGSFSTLEIQRTEQGDSAMYLCASSSVGGAAIYGYTFGSGTRLTVV.

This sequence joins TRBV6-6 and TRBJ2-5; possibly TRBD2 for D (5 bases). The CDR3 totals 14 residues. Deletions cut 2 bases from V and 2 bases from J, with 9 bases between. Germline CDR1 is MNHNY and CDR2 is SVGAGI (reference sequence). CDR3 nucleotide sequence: TGTGCCAGCAGTTACGGAGCGGTACAAGAGACCCAGTACTTC. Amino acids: CASSYGAVQETQYF.

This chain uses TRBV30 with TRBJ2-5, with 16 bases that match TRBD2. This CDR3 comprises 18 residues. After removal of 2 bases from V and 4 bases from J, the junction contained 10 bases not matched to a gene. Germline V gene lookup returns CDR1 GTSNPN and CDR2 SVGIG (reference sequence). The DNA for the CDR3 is TGTGCCTGGAGTCAGGGGGGACTAGCGGGAGGGCCCTCAGAGACCCAGTACTTC. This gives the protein CAWSQGGLAGGPSETQYF.

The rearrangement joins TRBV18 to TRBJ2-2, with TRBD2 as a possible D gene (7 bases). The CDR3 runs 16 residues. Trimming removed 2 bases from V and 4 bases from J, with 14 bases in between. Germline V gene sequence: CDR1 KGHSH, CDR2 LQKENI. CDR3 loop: CASSPSVAGATGELFF. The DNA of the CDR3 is TGTGCCAGCTCACCAAGTGTGGCGGGGGCCACCGGGGAGCTGTTTTTT.

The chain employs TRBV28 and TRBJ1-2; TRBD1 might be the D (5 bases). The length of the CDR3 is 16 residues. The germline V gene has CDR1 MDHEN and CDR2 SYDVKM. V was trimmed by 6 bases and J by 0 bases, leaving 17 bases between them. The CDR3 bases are TGTGCCAGCAGAGTGGGAAGGGGAACATCTAACTATGGCTACACCTTC. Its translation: CASRVGRGTSNYGYTF.

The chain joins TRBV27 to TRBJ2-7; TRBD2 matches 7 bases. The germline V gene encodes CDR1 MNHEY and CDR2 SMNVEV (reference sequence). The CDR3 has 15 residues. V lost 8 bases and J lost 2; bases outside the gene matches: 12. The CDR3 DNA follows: TGTGCCAGCTCTTGGGGGGGGAGGGCCACCTACGAGCAGTACTTC. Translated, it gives CASSWGGRATYEQYF.

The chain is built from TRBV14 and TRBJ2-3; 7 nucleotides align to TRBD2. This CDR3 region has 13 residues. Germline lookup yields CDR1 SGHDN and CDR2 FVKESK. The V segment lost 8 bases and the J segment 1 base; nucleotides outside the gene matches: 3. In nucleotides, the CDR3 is TGTGCCAGCCGCACTAGCGGCACAGATACGCAGTATTTT. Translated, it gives CASRTSGTDTQYF.

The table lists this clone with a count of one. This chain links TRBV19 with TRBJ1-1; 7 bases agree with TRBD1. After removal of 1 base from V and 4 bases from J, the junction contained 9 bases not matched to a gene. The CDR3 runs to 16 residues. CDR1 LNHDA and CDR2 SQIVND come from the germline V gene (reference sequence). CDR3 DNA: TGTGCCAGTAGTATAGCCCTAACAGGGGCGGGCACTGAAGCTTTCTTT. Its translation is CASSIALTGAGTEAFF.

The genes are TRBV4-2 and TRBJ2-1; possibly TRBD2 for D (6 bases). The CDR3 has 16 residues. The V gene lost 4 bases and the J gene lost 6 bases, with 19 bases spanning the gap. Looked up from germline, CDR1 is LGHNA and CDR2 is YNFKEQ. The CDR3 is CASSPTIGLLSNEQFF. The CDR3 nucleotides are TGTGCCAGCAGCCCGACTATCGGACTACTGTCCAATGAGCAGTTCTTC.